What follows are 14 T cell receptor beta chains derived from one specimen sequenced in a study of blood T cell repertoires in COVID-19. TCRdb's table, derived via immunoSEQ multiplex PCR, lists solely in-frame clones and lacks some. The sample contains just under 45,000 clones, 87% of which appear only once. Sequenced input: peripheral blood. These receptors all stem from a man aged 35-49 years with COVID-19, enrolled during active disease.

The chain is built from TRBV6-1 and TRBJ2-7; D perhaps matches TRBD1 (6 bases). Germline assignment: CDR1 MNHNS and CDR2 SASEGT. The CDR3 has 13 residues. V was trimmed by 2 bases and J by 6 bases, leaving 11 bases between them. Here the CDR3 reads CASSERTAPEQYF. CDR3 DNA sequence: TGTGCCAGCAGTGAAAGGACAGCGCCCGAGCAGTACTTC.

The rearrangement links TRBV4-1 to TRBJ2-6; D is uncertain. With 1 base removed from V and 12 bases from J, the gap between germline ends came to 13 bases. This CDR3 has 14 residues. Germline assignment: CDR1 MGHRA and CDR2 YSYEKL. CDR3 in DNA: TGCGCCAGCAGCCAAGCGACGGTTCGGAGCGTCCTGACTTTC. Translated: CASSQATVRSVLTF.

The count of this clone is one. The V and J genes are TRBV20-1 and TRBJ2-1, with TRBD1 as a possible D gene (6 bases). The CDR3 has 11 residues. The V end was cut by 6 bases, the J end by 9 bases, with 12 bases between. Germline values: CDR1 DFQATT, CDR2 SNEGSKA (reference sequence). As DNA, the CDR3 is TGCAGTGCCCGGGGACACGTTGAGCAGTTCTTC. This encodes CSARGHVEQFF.

This chain connects TRBV6-5 to TRBJ1-1; 9 bases are shared with TRBD1. This CDR3 is built from 15 residues. Trimming took 2 bases from V and 7 from J; bases not matched to a gene: 8. The germline V gene encodes CDR1 MNHEY and CDR2 SVGAGI. CDR3: CASSYPGQGSGEAFF. CDR3 nucleotide sequence: TGTGCCAGCAGTTACCCTGGACAGGGGTCCGGTGAAGCTTTCTTT.

This clone has a handful of counts. The chain couples TRBV9 to TRBJ2-1, with 9 positions matching TRBD2. Germline lookup yields CDR1 SGDLS and CDR2 YYNGEE. V lost 4 bases, J lost 4 bases, and 9 bases stayed unmatched. This CDR3 has 16 amino acids. CDR3 protein: CASSLVPSGNYNEQFF. The CDR3 region has the DNA TGTGCCAGCAGCCTAGTCCCTAGCGGGAATTACAATGAGCAGTTCTTC. Combining the CDR3 with reference TRBV9 and TRBJ2-1 gives the whole variable domain DSGVTQTPKHLITATGQRVTLRCSPRSGDLSVYWYQQSLDQGLQFLIQYYNGEERAKGNILERFSAQQFPDLHSELNLSSLELGDSALYFCASSLVPSGNYNEQFFGPGTRLTVL.

V gene TRBV5-1 combines with J gene TRBJ2-7; 8 bases match TRBD1. The CDR3 runs 13 residues. With 5 bases clipped from V and 3 bases from J, the junction kept 4 bases outside the gene matches. Germline V gives CDR1 SGHRS, CDR2 YFSETQ. The CDR3 DNA sequence: TGCGCCAGCAGTACGGACAGGGACTACGAGCAGTACTTC. Encoded protein: CASSTDRDYEQYF.

The chain uses TRBV5-6 and TRBJ2-7, with D tentatively TRBD2 (5 bases). There are 13 residues in the CDR3. CDR1 and CDR2 (germline): SGHDT, YYEEEE. Trimming stripped 4 bases from V and 3 bases from J, with 11 bases between. CDR3 DNA: TGTGCCAGCAGCGCGGGCAGGAACTACGAGCAGTACTTC. This sequence encodes CASSAGRNYEQYF.

The V call is TRBV5-8, the J call TRBJ1-4, with 8 bases fitting TRBD1. Trimming removed 4 bases from V and 8 bases from J; junction bases left unmatched: 10. Looked up from germline, CDR1 is SGHTS and CDR2 is YDEGEE. The CDR3 sequence is 15 residues long. This CDR3 is CASSILDRDAEKLFF. CDR3 nucleotide sequence: TGTGCCAGCAGCATACTGGACAGGGACGCCGAAAAACTGTTTTTT.

This rearrangement joins TRBV30 to TRBJ2-1; D is unclear. The CDR3 contains 13 residues. CDR1 and CDR2 (germline): GTSNPN, SVGIG (reference sequence). Trimming removed 4 bases at V and 0 bases at J, with 7 bases between. The CDR3 is CAWTPFSYNEQFF. As DNA, the CDR3 is TGTGCCTGGACCCCTTTCTCCTACAATGAGCAGTTCTTC. Full variable domain (rest looked up from reference TRBV30 and TRBJ2-1): SQTIHQWPATLVQPVGSPLSLECTVEGTSNPNLYWYRQAAGRGLQLLFYSVGIGQISSEVPQNLSASRPQDRQFILSSKKLLLSDSGFYLCAWTPFSYNEQFFGPGTRLTVL.

The rearrangement uses TRBV3-1 (or the pseudogene TRBV3-2) and TRBJ2-5; D not certain. Per the germline V gene, CDR1 is LGHDT and CDR2 is YNNKEL (reference sequence). V dropped 2 bases and J dropped 1 base, with 11 bases sitting between them. The CDR3 sequence is 15 residues long. The CDR3 DNA is TGTGCCAGCAGCCAAAACGCGGTCCCCCAAGAGACCCAGTACTTC. Translating it yields CASSQNAVPQETQYF.

The CDR3 loop reads CAWSSRGRTHEKLFF. As DNA, the CDR3 is TGTGCCTGGAGTTCCAGAGGGAGGACCCATGAAAAACTGTTTTTT. The chain carries TRBV30 and TRBJ1-4, with D uncertain. Trimming removed 2 bases from V and 6 bases from J, with 16 bases in between. The CDR3 runs 15 residues. Per the germline V gene, CDR1 is GTSNPN and CDR2 is SVGIG (reference sequence).

The chain combines TRBV19 with TRBJ2-1; D possibly corresponds to TRBD2 (7 bases). Trimming removed 3 bases from V and 2 bases from J, with 17 bases in between. Germline V gene lookup returns CDR1 LNHDA and CDR2 SQIVND (reference sequence). The CDR3 covers 17 residues. The CDR3 nucleotides are TGTGCCAGTAGTATCCTTCCGCGGGGGCACGCCTACAATGAGCAGTTCTTC. The encoded protein is CASSILPRGHAYNEQFF.

This chain uses TRBV3-1 (or the pseudogene TRBV3-2) with TRBJ2-7; a possible D gene is TRBD2 (6 bases). The germline V gene has CDR1 LGHDT and CDR2 YNNKEL (reference sequence). This CDR3 spans 18 amino acids. The V end was cut by 0 bases, the J end by 1 base, with 19 bases between. CDR3 sequence: CASSQEGLGGSGSYEQYF. The CDR3 nucleotides read TGTGCCAGCAGCCAAGAAGGATTGGGCGGTAGCGGTTCCTACGAGCAGTACTTC.

V gene TRBV6-5 combines with J gene TRBJ1-1; D is unresolved. This CDR3 region has 12 residues. The V gene's germline CDR1 is MNHEY and CDR2 SVGAGI. V was shortened by 8 bases and J by 4 bases, with 11 bases between the two germline ends. The CDR3 sequence is CASQILRTEAFF. The CDR3 DNA sequence: TGTGCCAGCCAGATTCTCCGCACTGAAGCTTTCTTT.